Listed here are 8 T cell receptor beta chains from one sample, sequenced in a study of blood T cell repertoires in COVID-19. TCRdb's copy holds only in-frame clones and misses some; the assay was immunoSEQ multiplex PCR. Among roughly 150,000 clones listed, more than 75% were seen once. The sequencing sample was made of peripheral blood. All receptors derive from a woman aged 50 to 65 with acute or convalescent COVID-19.

In its sample, this clone was seen a few times. This chain links TRBV29-1 with TRBJ2-7; possibly TRBD2 for D (5 bases). V dropped 3 bases and J dropped 0 bases, with 9 bases sitting between them. This CDR3 contains 13 residues. From germline, CDR1 is SQVTM and CDR2 ANQGSEA. The CDR3 coding sequence is TGCAGCGTTGACCTGGAGGACTCCTACGAGCAGTACTTC. Encoded protein: CSVDLEDSYEQYF.

This chain joins TRBV14 and TRBJ1-2; D remains ambiguous. CDR3 size: 14 residues. CDR1 is SGHDN and CDR2 is FVKESK in the germline V gene. The V and J ends lost 1 base and 4 bases respectively, with 10 bases between them. CDR3 residues: CASSQAGPVYGYTF. The DNA for the CDR3 is TGTGCCAGCAGCCAAGCTGGGCCAGTCTATGGCTACACCTTC. Combining the CDR3 with reference TRBV14 and TRBJ1-2 gives the whole variable domain EAGVTQFPSHSVIEKGQTVTLRCDPISGHDNLYWYRRVMGKEIKFLLHFVKESKQDESGMPNNRFLAERTGGTYSTLKVQPAELEDSGVYFCASSQAGPVYGYTFGSGTRLTVV.

This chain joins TRBV6-5 and TRBJ1-5; possibly TRBD1 for D (5 bases). The germline V and J ends were trimmed by 7 bases and 7 bases, with 14 bases remaining between them. The CDR3 consists of 13 residues. Germline CDR1 is MNHEY and CDR2 is SVGAGI. The chain's CDR3 is CASTGRATQPQHF. The DNA for the CDR3 is TGTGCCAGCACGGGCAGGGCGACCCAGCCCCAGCATTTT.

The chain combines TRBV19 with TRBJ2-2; 9 positions agree with TRBD2. This CDR3 region has 15 residues. In germline, CDR1 is LNHDA, CDR2 SQIVND (reference sequence). V was clipped by 2 bases and J by 6 bases; unmatched bases: 4. CDR3 sequence: CASSILAGFSGELFF. The CDR3 DNA sequence: TGTGCCAGTAGTATACTAGCGGGGTTTTCCGGGGAGCTGTTTTTT.

The rearrangement uses TRBV19 and TRBJ1-1; D unresolved. This CDR3 spans 13 amino acids. Trimming removed 6 bases at V and 3 bases at J, with 11 bases between. The germline CDR1 and CDR2 sequences are LNHDA and SQIVND (reference sequence). CDR3 amino acids: CASSPSLDTEAFF. CDR3 nucleotides: TGTGCCAGTAGCCCGAGTCTCGACACTGAAGCTTTCTTT.

The chain joins TRBV27 to TRBJ2-3, with D uncertain. Trimming left V 6 bases short and J 2 bases short, with 9 bases between. The CDR3 has 13 residues. Per germline, CDR1 MNHEY and CDR2 SMNVEV (reference sequence). This CDR3 reads CASRTLDTDTQYF. CDR3 nucleotide sequence: TGTGCCAGCAGAACCCTAGACACAGATACGCAGTATTTT.

This chain uses TRBV19 with TRBJ1-2; 7 positions match TRBD1. Unmatched junction bases numbered 8, after V lost 6 bases and J lost 1 base. This CDR3 spans 15 amino acids. The V gene's germline CDR1 is LNHDA and CDR2 SQIVND (reference sequence). For the CDR3, the DNA is TGTGCCAGTAGCCCCGCGGGACAGAGTAACTATGGCTACACCTTC. It is translated as CASSPAGQSNYGYTF.

J is TRBJ1-3 and V is TRBV6-5; D unclear. The CDR3 is 13 residues long. Germline CDR1 is MNHEY and CDR2 is SVGAGI. Trimming removed 8 bases from V and 0 bases from J, with 8 bases in between. In nucleotides, the CDR3 is TGTGCCAGCGGCACCATCTCTGGAAACACCATATATTTT. Residues: CASGTISGNTIYF.